A single sample gave rise to the 24 T cell receptor beta chains below, sequenced in a study of blood T cell repertoires in COVID-19. Some clones are missing from TCRdb's copy, which holds only in-frame ones; the method was immunoSEQ multiplex PCR. Here the sample spans 200,000 to 250,000 clones, 85% being singletons. Material: PBMCs or T cells enriched from blood (not recorded which). These receptors were taken from a man between 40 and 49 years old who had recovered from COVID-19.

The chain carries TRBV21-1 and TRBJ1-6; the table's D gene call, TRBD1, was not cross checked with the DNA. TRBV21-1 is deemed a pseudogene. This CDR3 spans 15 amino acids. The DNA for the CDR3 is TGTGCCAGCAGCTCCTGGACAGTCGATAATTCACCCCTCCACTTT. Protein product: CASSSWTVDNSPLHF.

Points on this clone: At one end, the junction sequence differs from germline, possibly due to a read error. The V and J genes are TRBV6-5 and TRBJ2-7, with 7 nucleotides matching TRBD2. The CDR3 consists of 14 residues. CDR1 and CDR2 (germline): MNHEY, SVGAGI. CDR3 in DNA: TGTGCCAGCACCCCAGCGGGGACTGCTTACGAGCGGTACTTC. Its translation is CASTPAGTAYERYF.

J is TRBJ1-4 and V is TRBV29-1, with a tentative D call TRBD1 (5 bases). Trimming removed 7 bases at V and 7 bases at J, with 13 bases between. CDR1 and CDR2 (germline): SQVTM, ANQGSEA. The CDR3 contains 12 residues. The CDR3 DNA reads as TGCAGCGCCACCGGTGGGGCTGAAAAACTGTTTTTT. It yields the protein CSATGGAEKLFF. The full variable domain, its missing parts supplied by reference TRBV29-1 and TRBJ1-4, is SAVISQKPSRDICQRGTSLTIQCQVDSQVTMMFWYRQQPGQSLTLIATANQGSEATYESGFVIDKFPISRPNLTFSTLTVSNMSPEDSSIYLCSATGGAEKLFFGSGTQLSVL.

This rearrangement joins TRBV5-1 to TRBJ2-5, with D possibly matching TRBD1 (6 bases). This CDR3 region has 14 residues. The ends were cut back, 2 bases at V and 2 bases at J, with 10 bases in the middle. Looked up from germline, CDR1 is SGHRS and CDR2 is YFSETQ. The DNA of the CDR3 is TGCGCCAGCAGCTTCGGGACATCACAAGAGACCCAGTACTTC. Translation gives CASSFGTSQETQYF.

J is TRBJ2-5 and V is TRBV5-8; D remains ambiguous. Looked up from germline, CDR1 is SGHTS and CDR2 is YDEGEE. V was shortened by 0 bases and J by 5 bases, with 11 bases between the two germline ends. CDR3 length equals 14 residues. The CDR3 region has the DNA TGTGCCAGCAGCTTGGGTGGAGTATTCGAGACCCAGTACTTC. This encodes CASSLGGVFETQYF.

This clone was observed a single time. V and J are TRBV7-6 and TRBJ1-1, with TRBD1 matching 9 bases. The germline V gene has CDR1 SGHVS and CDR2 FNYEAQ. V shed 10 bases and J 2 bases; nucleotides not matched to a gene: 20. The CDR3 is made up of 18 amino acids. For the CDR3, the DNA is TGTGCCAACTCGGACAGGGGCCCTAAACACCAACGTAACACTGAAGCTTTCTTT. This encodes CANSDRGPKHQRNTEAFF.

CDR3 in DNA: TGTGCCAGCAGCTATCCGGACAGGGAAGAAGCTTTCTTT. Amino acid sequence: CASSYPDREEAFF. The chain is built from TRBV11-3 and TRBJ1-1, with 8 bases lining up with TRBD1. Germline V CDR1 and CDR2: SGHNT, YENEEA. The trim removed 4 bases at V and 8 bases at J, leaving 6 bases unmatched. This CDR3 region has 13 residues.

The chain joins TRBV2 to TRBJ2-5; no reliable D call. Germline CDR1 SNHLY, CDR2 FYNNEI. V lost 8 bases and J lost 3, with 16 bases in between. This CDR3 contains 14 residues. The CDR3 coding sequence is TGTGCCAGCCGCCGAGTCGGCGGAGAAGAGACCCAGTACTTC. It translates to CASRRVGGEETQYF.

The chain carries TRBV19 and TRBJ1-5, with D uncertain. Deletions cut 1 base from V and 2 bases from J, with 6 bases between. CDR1 is LNHDA, CDR2 SQIVND, per germline (reference sequence). This CDR3 has 14 amino acids. The CDR3 sequence: CASSIGPGNQPQHF. DNA of the CDR3: TGTGCCAGTAGTATAGGTCCCGGCAATCAGCCCCAGCATTTT.

This clone came up once. This chain connects TRBV5-5 to TRBJ1-2; 9 nucleotides agree with TRBD1. J lost 4 bases, V lost 4 bases, and 11 bases had no gene match. CDR3 length: 16 residues. Looked up from germline, CDR1 is SGHKS and CDR2 is YYEKEE (reference sequence). This chain's CDR3 is CASSRDVGQGIYGYTF. The CDR3 DNA follows: TGTGCCAGCAGCCGCGACGTAGGACAGGGGATCTATGGCTACACCTTC.

The rearrangement uses TRBV9 and TRBJ2-2, with D uncertain. Per germline, CDR1 SGDLS and CDR2 YYNGEE. V shed 0 bases and J shed 0 bases, with 9 bases lying between them. This CDR3 contains 16 residues. CDR3 nucleotides: TGTGCCAGCAGCGTAGCCTACGCCCCGAACACCGGGGAGCTGTTTTTT. It codes for CASSVAYAPNTGELFF.

The chain combines TRBV5-1 with TRBJ2-1; 7 nucleotides agree with TRBD1. Trimming took 2 bases from V and 2 from J; bases not matched to a gene: 4. Germline CDR1 is SGHRS and CDR2 is YFSETQ. The CDR3 is made up of 15 amino acids. CDR3 DNA: TGCGCCAGCAGCTTAGGGGGCCTCACCTACAATGAGCAGTTCTTC. It codes for CASSLGGLTYNEQFF.

This chain uses TRBV5-4 with TRBJ2-1; tentatively, D is TRBD1 (5 bases). V lost 5 bases, J lost 5 bases, and 8 bases lay in between. Looked up from germline, CDR1 is SGHNT and CDR2 is YYREEE (reference sequence). This CDR3 is built from 12 residues. CDR3 amino acids: CASSGADNEQFF. In DNA form, the CDR3 reads TGTGCCAGCAGTGGGGCAGACAATGAGCAGTTCTTC.

The chain recombines TRBV11-2 with TRBJ2-6; possible D gene TRBD1, 6 bases. Looked up from germline, CDR1 is SGHAT and CDR2 is FQNNGV. With 6 bases removed from V and 4 bases from J, the gap between germline ends came to 13 bases. This CDR3 has 15 residues. The CDR3 sequence is CASRQGLPGANVLTF. CDR3 coding DNA: TGTGCCAGCAGACAGGGTCTACCAGGGGCCAACGTCCTGACTTTC.

V is TRBV10-3 and J is TRBJ2-2, with a tentative D call TRBD2 (6 bases). The CDR3 is 15 amino acids. CDR1 is ENHRY, CDR2 SYGVKD, per germline. Trimming left V 2 bases short and J 6 bases short, with 13 bases between. The CDR3 reads CAISENGLSAGELFF. The CDR3 nucleotides are TGTGCCATCAGTGAGAATGGACTAAGCGCCGGGGAGCTGTTTTTT.

This sequence joins TRBV4-3 and TRBJ1-3, with a weak D call TRBD1 (5 bases). Per the germline V gene, CDR1 is LGHNA and CDR2 is YSLEER. The CDR3 is 17 residues long. With 3 bases removed from V and 1 base from J, the gap between germline ends came to 16 bases. The CDR3 spells CASSQGGAIPSGNTIYF. CDR3 DNA sequence: TGCGCCAGCAGCCAGGGTGGGGCAATCCCATCTGGAAACACCATATATTTT.

This rearrangement joins TRBV28 to TRBJ2-7, with 10 bases aligning to TRBD2. V dropped 5 bases and J dropped 2; count of bases not matched to a gene: 6. CDR1 and CDR2 from the germline V gene are MDHEN and SYDVKM. This CDR3 contains 15 residues. The CDR3 reads CASSPLAGATYEQYF. The CDR3 region has the DNA TGTGCCAGCAGTCCTCTAGCGGGAGCTACCTACGAGCAGTACTTC.

The chain couples TRBV2 to TRBJ1-3; weak D call: TRBD1 (5 bases). The germline V gene encodes CDR1 SNHLY and CDR2 FYNNEI. V lost 3 bases to trimming and J lost 0 bases, with 9 bases between them. This CDR3 comprises 15 residues. The CDR3 DNA follows: TGTGCCAGCAGTGAGAGCAGGGCCTCTGGAAACACCATATATTTT. The encoded protein is CASSESRASGNTIYF.

This chain connects TRBV7-9 to TRBJ1-2; tentatively, D is TRBD1 (6 bases). Trimming stripped 3 bases from V and 12 bases from J, with 14 bases between. Germline V gives CDR1 SEHNR, CDR2 FQNEAQ (reference sequence). There are 12 residues in the CDR3. The CDR3 region has the DNA TGTGCCAGCAGCTTTACACAGGGTTTGAACACCTTC. It yields the protein CASSFTQGLNTF.

The chain recombines TRBV4-1 with TRBJ1-2; 9 nucleotides match TRBD1. CDR3 length equals 17 residues. Germline CDR1 reads MGHRA; CDR2 reads YSYEKL. Trimming at V came to 2 bases and at J to 8 bases, leaving 15 bases not matched to a gene. The CDR3 DNA reads TGCGCCAGCAGCCAATTAGGATGGGGACAGGGATTCGGCGGCTACACCTTC. Amino acids: CASSQLGWGQGFGGYTF.

The genes are TRBV9 and TRBJ1-4, with a tentative D call TRBD1 (6 bases). The germline gives CDR1 SGDLS, CDR2 YYNGEE. The CDR3 contains 16 residues. V was clipped by 0 bases and J by 4 bases, with 13 bases between them. CDR3 amino acids: CASSVAPGTSNEKLFF. In DNA form, the CDR3 reads TGTGCCAGCAGCGTAGCTCCCGGGACAAGTAATGAAAAACTGTTTTTT.

The chain carries TRBV10-3 and TRBJ2-5; 9 bases agree with TRBD1. The CDR3 has 16 residues. Germline values: CDR1 ENHRY, CDR2 SYGVKD. Germline trimming cut 0 bases from V and 1 base from J; bases unmatched to any gene: 3. The DNA for the CDR3 is TGTGCCATCAGTGAGTCAAACAGGGGGCTCCAAGAGACCCAGTACTTC. It translates to CAISESNRGLQETQYF.

This chain joins TRBV25-1 and TRBJ1-5; tentative D call: TRBD1 (6 bases). The CDR3 covers 14 residues. Germline lookup yields CDR1 MGHDK and CDR2 SYGVNS. Trimming removed 2 bases from V and 3 bases from J, with 8 bases in between. CDR3 in amino acids: CASSEPGDNQPQHF. The CDR3, as DNA: TGTGCCAGCAGTGAACCAGGGGACAATCAGCCCCAGCATTTT.

This clone has just a few counts. The rearrangement uses TRBV2 and TRBJ1-2, with TRBD1 matching 7 bases. Germline values: CDR1 SNHLY, CDR2 FYNNEI. The CDR3 is made up of 14 amino acids. V shed 8 bases and J 0 bases; nucleotides not matched to a gene: 6. CDR3 region: CASCGQVSNYGYTF. CDR3 nucleotides: TGTGCCAGCTGCGGACAGGTTTCTAACTATGGCTACACCTTC.